The 10 T cell receptor beta chains below all came from one sample that was sequenced in a study of cytomegalovirus exposure and HLA in healthy donors. A multiplex PCR was run with 60 Vbeta primers and 13 Jbeta primers. Here immunoSEQ multiplex PCR was the method, and the copy in TCRdb shows in-frame clones only, minus some. Altogether approximately 82,000 clones are present, more than 55% being singletons, with the ten largest covering 4.5% to 5.5%. Sequenced material: PBMCs. These receptors all come from a woman aged 30 to 39 in good health and CMV-seropositive.

This clone was recorded a few times. CDR3 DNA sequence: TGTGCCAGCGGACAGGGGGTCGGGGAGCTGTTTTTT. Protein sequence: CASGQGVGELFF. The V call is TRBV7-6, the J call TRBJ2-2; 10 positions agree with TRBD1. Unmatched junction bases numbered 1, after V lost 8 bases and J lost 7 bases. Germline CDR1 reads SGHVS; CDR2 reads FNYEAQ. The CDR3 extends over 12 amino acids.

This chain joins TRBV7-6 and TRBJ2-1; D might be TRBD2 (5 bases). Germline V gives CDR1 SGHVS, CDR2 FNYEAQ. This CDR3 region has 16 residues. Trimming cost V 1 base and J 7 bases, with 17 bases left between them. The CDR3 sequence: CASSLGPADVLNEQFF. In nucleotides, the CDR3 is TGTGCCAGCAGCTTAGGGCCAGCGGACGTCTTGAATGAGCAGTTCTTC.

CDR3 protein: CASSLEGRRSGNTIYF. In DNA, the CDR3 is TGTGCCAGCAGCTTAGAGGGGCGGCGATCTGGAAACACCATATATTTT. The chain recombines TRBV7-9 with TRBJ1-3, with D possibly matching TRBD1 (5 bases). Germline values: CDR1 SEHNR, CDR2 FQNEAQ (reference sequence). The CDR3 is 16 amino acids. Trimming took 1 base from V and 1 from J, leaving 11 bases between them.

This clone has more than one count but fewer than ten. The gene calls are TRBV28 and TRBJ2-1, with TRBD1 matching 10 bases. V was clipped by 5 bases and J by 8 bases; unmatched bases: 9. The germline V gene has CDR1 MDHEN and CDR2 SYDVKM. CDR3 size: 15 residues. This CDR3 reads CASSTTGGIFDEQFF. For the CDR3, the DNA is TGTGCCAGCAGTACGACAGGGGGCATCTTCGATGAGCAGTTCTTC. The full variable domain, in which reference TRBV28 and TRBJ2-1 provide the parts outside the CDR3, is DVKVTQSSRYLVKRTGEKVFLECVQDMDHENMFWYRQDPGLGLRLIYFSYDVKMKEKGDIPEGYSVSREKKERFSLILESASTNQTSMYLCASSTTGGIFDEQFFGPGTRLTVL.

This clone was observed a few times. Germline is not matched at one junction end, which may reflect a read error. This rearrangement joins TRBV19 to TRBJ1-2, with D tentatively TRBD1 (5 bases). The germline gives CDR1 LNHDA, CDR2 SQIVND (reference sequence). The length of the CDR3 is 16 residues. The CDR3 is CASSMRTDRSIYGYPF. The CDR3 DNA sequence: TGTGCCAGTAGTATGAGGACCGACAGATCCATCTATGGCTACCCCTTC.

This clone was detected a few times. The rearrangement joins TRBV20-1 to TRBJ1-1, with no clear D. Germline V gene sequence: CDR1 DFQATT, CDR2 SNEGSKA (reference sequence). The V end was cut by 6 bases, the J end by 6 bases, with 11 bases between. This CDR3 contains 11 residues. CDR3 in DNA: TGCAGTGCCCTAGGTTTTGCTGAAGCTTTCTTT. Translated: CSALGFAEAFF.

CDR3: CASSLGEGPDTQYF. As DNA, the CDR3 is TGTGCCAGCAGCTTAGGTGAGGGTCCAGATACGCAGTATTTT. The chain uses TRBV7-3 and TRBJ2-3; TRBD2 is a possible D gene (5 bases). V lost 2 bases and J lost 4, with 10 bases in between. The CDR3 loop spans 14 amino acids. Germline values: CDR1 SGHTA, CDR2 FQGTGA.

This clone came up a few times. This chain joins TRBV21-1 and TRBJ2-7; TRBD1, as called in the table, went unchecked against the DNA. TRBV21-1 is a listed pseudogene. The CDR3 is 14 residues long. The CDR3 nucleotides read TGTGCCAGCGCCACAAACAGGGTCTCCTACGAGCAGTACTTC. Translated, it gives CASATNRVSYEQYF.

The chain uses TRBV6-1 and TRBJ1-6, with 7 bases fitting TRBD1. This CDR3 has 14 residues. With V trimmed by 2 bases and J by 9 bases, 4 bases remained unmatched. Germline V gene lookup returns CDR1 MNHNS and CDR2 SASEGT. Written as DNA, the CDR3 is TGTGCCAGCAGTGAACGGCAGGGGGGTTCACCCCTCCACTTT. Its translation is CASSERQGGSPLHF.

V is TRBV28 and J is TRBJ2-7; 9 nucleotides align to TRBD2. Trimming at V came to 5 bases and at J to 1 base, leaving 12 bases not matched to a gene. There are 17 residues in the CDR3. The germline V gene encodes CDR1 MDHEN and CDR2 SYDVKM. The CDR3 DNA follows: TGTGCCAGCAGTGGGGTCGAGAGTAGCGGGGGTTCCTACGAGCAGTACTTC. Translating gives CASSGVESSGGSYEQYF.